One T cell receptor (beta chain) is described in this entry. As yet, its antigen is unknown. This record comes from a study of T-cell memory formation after mild COVID-19. Study overall: The two donors had largely donor-specific TCR clusters.

Germline CDR1 and CDR2: SGHAT and FQNNGV. Germline trimming cut 5 bases from V and 6 bases from J; bases unmatched to any gene: 5. This CDR3 spans 13 amino acids. Overall study results and limits: Of the contracting clones, CD4+ ones lay mainly in CM and EM, and CD8+ ones in EMRA. Later expanders leaned toward CD4+, whereas clones contracting from day 15 to 85 were balanced CD4/CD8.

TCRdb re-called the 5' RACE reads with MiXCR, one entry per CDR3 protein. The sample contains about 420,000 distinct CDR3 sequences, 23% of which appear only once. Sequenced: PBMCs or a T cell subset sorted from them (not recorded which). This receptor was taken from an adult woman who had mild COVID-19 (a few samples of this study predate the infection). Cell type and time point are not known. The chain couples TRBV11-2 to TRBJ1-1; 8 positions agree with TRBD1. The chain's CDR3 is CASSPGQGSEAFF. CDR3 nucleotide sequence: TGTGCCAGCAGCCCCGGACAGGGCTCTGAAGCTTTCTTT.